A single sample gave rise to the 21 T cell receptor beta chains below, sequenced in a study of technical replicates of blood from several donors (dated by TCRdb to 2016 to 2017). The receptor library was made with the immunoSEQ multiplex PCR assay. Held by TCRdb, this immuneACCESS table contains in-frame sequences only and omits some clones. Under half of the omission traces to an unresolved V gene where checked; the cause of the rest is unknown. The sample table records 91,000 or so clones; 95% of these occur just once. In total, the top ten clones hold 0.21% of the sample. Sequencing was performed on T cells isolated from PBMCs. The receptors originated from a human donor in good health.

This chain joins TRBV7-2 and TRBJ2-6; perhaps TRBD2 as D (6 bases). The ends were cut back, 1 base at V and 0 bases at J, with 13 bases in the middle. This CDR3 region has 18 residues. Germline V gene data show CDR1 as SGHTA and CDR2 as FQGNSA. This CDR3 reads CASSLVPGRSSGANVLTF. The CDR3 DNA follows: TGTGCCAGCAGCTTAGTTCCAGGGAGGAGCTCTGGGGCCAACGTCCTGACTTTC.

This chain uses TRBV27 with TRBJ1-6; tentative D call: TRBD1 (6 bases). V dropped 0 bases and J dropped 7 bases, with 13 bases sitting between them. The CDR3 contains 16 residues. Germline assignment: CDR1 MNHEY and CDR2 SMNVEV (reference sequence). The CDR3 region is CASSLSRTVGNSPLHF. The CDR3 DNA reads TGTGCCAGCAGTTTATCCCGGACAGTCGGCAATTCACCCCTCCACTTT.

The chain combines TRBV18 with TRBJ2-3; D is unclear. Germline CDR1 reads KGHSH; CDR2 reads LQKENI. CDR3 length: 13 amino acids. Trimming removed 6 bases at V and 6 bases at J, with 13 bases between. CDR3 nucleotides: TGTGCCAGCTCCCCCGATCGCGCGGATACGCAGTATTTT. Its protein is CASSPDRADTQYF.

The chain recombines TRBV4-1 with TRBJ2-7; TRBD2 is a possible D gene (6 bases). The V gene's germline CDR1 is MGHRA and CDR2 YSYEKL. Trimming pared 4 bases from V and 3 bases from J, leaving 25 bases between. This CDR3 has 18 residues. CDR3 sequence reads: CASSPGTHRIVDRYEQYF. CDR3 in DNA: TGCGCCAGCAGCCCCGGGACTCACCGGATTGTGGATCGCTACGAGCAGTACTTC.

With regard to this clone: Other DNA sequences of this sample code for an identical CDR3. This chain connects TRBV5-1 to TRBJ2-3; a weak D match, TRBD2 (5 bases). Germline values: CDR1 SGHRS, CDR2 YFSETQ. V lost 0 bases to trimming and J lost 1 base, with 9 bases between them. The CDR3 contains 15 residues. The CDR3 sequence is CASSLAAGGTDTQYF. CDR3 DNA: TGCGCCAGCAGCTTGGCGGCGGGTGGCACAGATACGCAGTATTTT.

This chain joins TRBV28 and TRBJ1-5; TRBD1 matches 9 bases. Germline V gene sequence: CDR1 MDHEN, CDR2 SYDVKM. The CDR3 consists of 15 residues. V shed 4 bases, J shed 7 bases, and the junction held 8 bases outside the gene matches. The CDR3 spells CASSYYRGLSQPQHF. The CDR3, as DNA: TGTGCCAGCAGTTATTACAGGGGGCTCAGCCAGCCCCAGCATTTT. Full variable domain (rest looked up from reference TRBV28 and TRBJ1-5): DVKVTQSSRYLVKRTGEKVFLECVQDMDHENMFWYRQDPGLGLRLIYFSYDVKMKEKGDIPEGYSVSREKKERFSLILESASTNQTSMYLCASSYYRGLSQPQHFGDGTRLSIL.

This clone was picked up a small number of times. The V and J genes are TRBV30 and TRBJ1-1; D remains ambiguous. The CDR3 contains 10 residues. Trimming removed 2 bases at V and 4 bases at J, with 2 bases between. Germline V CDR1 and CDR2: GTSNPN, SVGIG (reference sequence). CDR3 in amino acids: CAWSLTEAFF. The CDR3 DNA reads TGTGCCTGGAGTCTCACTGAAGCTTTCTTT.

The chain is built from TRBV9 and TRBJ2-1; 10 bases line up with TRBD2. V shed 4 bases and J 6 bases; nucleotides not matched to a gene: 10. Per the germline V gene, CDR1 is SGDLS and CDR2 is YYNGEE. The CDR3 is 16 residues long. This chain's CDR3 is CASSSPSGGSSNEQFF. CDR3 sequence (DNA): TGTGCCAGCAGCTCACCTAGCGGGGGCTCAAGCAATGAGCAGTTCTTC.

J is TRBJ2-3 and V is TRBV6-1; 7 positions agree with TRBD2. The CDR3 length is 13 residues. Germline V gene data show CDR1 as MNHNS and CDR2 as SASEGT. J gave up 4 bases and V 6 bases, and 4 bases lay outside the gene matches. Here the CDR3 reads CASRPLAPDTQYF. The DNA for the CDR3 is TGTGCCAGCAGGCCACTAGCGCCAGATACGCAGTATTTT.

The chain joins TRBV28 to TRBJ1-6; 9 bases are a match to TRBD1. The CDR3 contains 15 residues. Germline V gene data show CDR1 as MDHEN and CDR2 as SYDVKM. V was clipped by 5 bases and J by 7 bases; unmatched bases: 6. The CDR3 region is CASSEDRGNNSPLHF. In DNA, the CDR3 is TGTGCCAGCAGTGAGGACAGGGGAAACAATTCACCCCTCCACTTT.

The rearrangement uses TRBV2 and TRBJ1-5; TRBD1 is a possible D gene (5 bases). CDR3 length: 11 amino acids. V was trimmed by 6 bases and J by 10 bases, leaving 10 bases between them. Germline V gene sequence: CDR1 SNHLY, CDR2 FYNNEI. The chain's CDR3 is CASSAGSPQHF. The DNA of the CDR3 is TGTGCCAGCAGCGCAGGGTCTCCCCAGCATTTT. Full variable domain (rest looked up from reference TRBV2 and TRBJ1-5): EPEVTQTPSHQVTQMGQEVILRCVPISNHLYFYWYRQILGQKVEFLVSFYNNEISEKSEIFDDQFSVERPDGSNFTLKIRSTKLEDSAMYFCASSAGSPQHFGDGTRLSIL.

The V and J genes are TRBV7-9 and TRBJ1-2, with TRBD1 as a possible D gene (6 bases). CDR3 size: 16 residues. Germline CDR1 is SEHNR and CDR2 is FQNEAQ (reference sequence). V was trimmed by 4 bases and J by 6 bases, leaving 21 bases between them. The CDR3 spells CASSSHKSGGADGYTF. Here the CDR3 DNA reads TGTGCCAGCAGCTCCCACAAATCGGGGGGGGCGGATGGCTACACCTTC.

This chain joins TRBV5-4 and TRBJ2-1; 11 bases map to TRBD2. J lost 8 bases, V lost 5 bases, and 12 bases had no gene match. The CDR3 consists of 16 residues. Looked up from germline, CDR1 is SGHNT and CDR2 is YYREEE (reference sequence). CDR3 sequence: CASSRRLAGWTDEQFF. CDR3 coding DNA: TGTGCCAGCAGTCGACGACTAGCGGGGTGGACGGATGAGCAGTTCTTC.

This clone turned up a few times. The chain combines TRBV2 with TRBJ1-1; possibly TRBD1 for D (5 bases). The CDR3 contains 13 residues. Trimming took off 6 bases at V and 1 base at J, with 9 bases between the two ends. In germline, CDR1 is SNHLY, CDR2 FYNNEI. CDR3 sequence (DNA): TGTGCCAGCAGACGACAGACGAACACTGAAGCTTTCTTT. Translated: CASRRQTNTEAFF.

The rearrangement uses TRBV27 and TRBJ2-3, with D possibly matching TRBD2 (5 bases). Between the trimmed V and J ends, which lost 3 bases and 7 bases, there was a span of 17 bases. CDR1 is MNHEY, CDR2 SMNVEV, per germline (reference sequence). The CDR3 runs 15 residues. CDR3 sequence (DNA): TGTGCCAGCAGTTTTTATGAAGGAGCGGAGAATACGCAGTATTTT. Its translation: CASSFYEGAENTQYF.

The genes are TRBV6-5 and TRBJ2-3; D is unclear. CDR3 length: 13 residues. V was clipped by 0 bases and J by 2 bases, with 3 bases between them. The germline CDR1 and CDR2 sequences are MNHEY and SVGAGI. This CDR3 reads CASSYSNTDTQYF. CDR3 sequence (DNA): TGTGCCAGCAGTTACTCTAACACAGATACGCAGTATTTT.

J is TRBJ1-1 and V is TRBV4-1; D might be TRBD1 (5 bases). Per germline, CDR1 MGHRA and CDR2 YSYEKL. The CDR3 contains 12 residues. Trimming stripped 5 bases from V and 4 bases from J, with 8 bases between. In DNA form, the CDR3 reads TGCGCCAGCAGCGTCGGGGGCACTGAAGCTTTCTTT. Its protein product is CASSVGGTEAFF.

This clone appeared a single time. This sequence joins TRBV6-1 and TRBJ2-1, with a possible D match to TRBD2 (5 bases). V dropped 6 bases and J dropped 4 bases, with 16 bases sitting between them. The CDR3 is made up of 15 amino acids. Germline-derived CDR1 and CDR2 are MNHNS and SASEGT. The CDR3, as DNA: TGTGCCAGCAGCGAGCGGTCGGGCAGTTACAATGAGCAGTTCTTC. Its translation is CASSERSGSYNEQFF.

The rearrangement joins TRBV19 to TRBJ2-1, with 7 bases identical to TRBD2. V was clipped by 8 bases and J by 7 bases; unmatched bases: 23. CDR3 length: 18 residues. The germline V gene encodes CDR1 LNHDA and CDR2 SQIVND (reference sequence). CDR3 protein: CASGPRSDVSGGWNEQFF. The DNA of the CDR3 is TGTGCCAGTGGGCCGCGCTCAGACGTTTCGGGGGGTTGGAATGAGCAGTTCTTC.

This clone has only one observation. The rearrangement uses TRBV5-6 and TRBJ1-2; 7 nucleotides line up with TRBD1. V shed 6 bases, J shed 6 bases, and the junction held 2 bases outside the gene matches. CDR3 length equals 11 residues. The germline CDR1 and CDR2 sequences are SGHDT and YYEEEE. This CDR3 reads CASTTGDGYTF. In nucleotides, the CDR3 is TGTGCCAGCACCACAGGGGATGGCTACACCTTC.

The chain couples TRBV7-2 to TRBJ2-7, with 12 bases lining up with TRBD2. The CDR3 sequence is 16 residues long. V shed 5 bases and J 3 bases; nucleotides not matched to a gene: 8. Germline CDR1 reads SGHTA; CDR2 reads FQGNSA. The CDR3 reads CASSLRTSGAVYEQYF. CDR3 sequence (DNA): TGTGCCAGCAGCCTTCGGACTAGCGGGGCCGTCTACGAGCAGTACTTC.